What follows describes a single TCR beta chain. Only a few counts were recorded for this clonotype. No antigen is known for it. No quality values exist for individual bases; no much larger clone is one base distant. Every donor was a healthy Caucasian. Three pairs of female monozygotic twins, all aged roughly 18 to 29 years, made up the twin cohort. Miltenyi CD45RO+ enrichment and human naive T-cell isolation kits were used to isolate memory (CD45RO+) and naive T cells from PBMC. The CDR3 starts with the cysteine, ends with the phenylalanine, and has 16 residues. Here the CDR3 DNA is all that survives: 48 bases in frame from base 1. V is pared back by 2 bases and J by 1 base, with 16 bases lying between the germline termini. CDR1 and CDR2 are drawn from the germline V gene: SGDLS, YYNGEE. The receptor library was made with 5' RACE. TCRdb names Illumina HiSeq 2000 as the instrument used. A universal primer binding site was added through template switching, and the final cDNA carried a unique molecular identifier so that TCR cDNA molecules could be counted accurately. Specific primers in the conserved constant-segment region were used to synthesize first-strand cDNA for TCR alpha and beta chains. To control for contamination, every cDNA library was double barcoded, receiving both a SMART-Mk sample barcode and Illumina barcodes. Two successive PCR steps introduced TruSeq adapter sequences along with Illumina sample barcodes. Sequencing of the TCR alpha and beta cDNA libraries was done on the Illumina HiSeq platform using custom primers. The study's own analysis went as follows. MiGEC was used to process raw reads and extract unique molecular identifiers, and MiXCR was used to find CDR3 positions. For each individual, recombination models were inferred using an EM algorithm with the repgenHMM and IGoR tools. The analysis of shared clonotypes was done with the tcR package in R, with sharing normalized by the product of cloneset sizes. To study raw recombination without the effects of thymic and clonal selection, out-of-frame nonproductive sequences were analyzed. TCRdb itself trimmed the public reads at Q25 with fastp, ran MiXCR and retained productive beta chains. Entries that share a CDR3 protein sequence are merged under the most common genes and DNA. TCRdb, not the original authors, processed these V and J calls. This sample gives around 300,000 distinct CDR3 sequences in total; approximately 8.5% of them show up just once. In total, the top ten clones hold approximately 2.1% of the sample.

The entry originates in a study of identical twins (dated by TCRdb to the mid-2010s). Context from the whole study: TCR alpha and beta repertoires from monozygotic twins, unrelated adults of various ages and cord blood were deep-sequenced to test whether fetal clonotypes persist. To rule out contamination, replicate twin experiments were performed at different times with different library preparation protocols.

Paper-wide results and their limitations: Out-of-frame TCR alpha sharing in monozygotic twins was systematically underestimated by recombination models, whereas sharing between unrelated individuals was in agreement with the recombination models. In beta out-of-frame sequences, excess twin sharing was weaker, because having fewer shared sequences lowered the signal-to-noise ratio. Invariant T cells such as MAIT and iNKT could partly confound zero-insertion analyses, though diverse VJ usage argued against this for most clonotypes. Out-of-frame TCR alpha sequences shared between twins showed an excess of low generation-probability sequences compared with coincidental sharing between unrelated individuals. Because the same donors could not be followed over many years, the conclusions relied on cross-sectional statistical analysis. Fewer insertions were carried by abundant cord blood beta clonotypes, a similar but weaker trend appeared in young adult naive repertoires, and no such trend appeared in memory repertoires.

This sample was also put to use in a study of yellow fever vaccine responses in identical twins. Per the second study: According to the authors, in identical twins the way T cells responded to vaccination appeared partly convergent and partly personalized. In identical twins, the study followed T cell clones that responded to the vaccine with precision.

The source is a woman between 18 and 30 years old in good health. The material sequenced was memory (CD45RO+) T cells sorted from blood. This specimen's cell subset or site label, interpreted: CD45RO+ enriched T cells. The rearrangement combines TRBV9 with TRBJ2-7; the D gene is possibly TRBD1, with 6 bases matching. The nucleotide sequence is TGTGCCAGCAGCGTGACCGGGACACCCAGTTCCTACGAGCAGTACTTC. The resulting protein is CASSVTGTPSSYEQYF.